This record looks at one T cell receptor beta chain sequence and its context. No antigen is known for it. This CDR3 comprises 13 residues. Deletions cut 3 bases from V and 12 bases from J, with 17 bases between. Germline CDR1 is MGHRA and CDR2 is YSYEKL. Sequencing used immunoSEQ multiplex PCR; TCRdb keeps in-frame clones, though not all of them. The data contain about 40,000 clones, 75% to 85% of them singletons. These data come from a study of radiotherapy plus CTLA-4 blockade in lung cancer. Study findings and constraints: In blood, after radiotherapy plus ipilimumab, tumor-derived TCR clones expanded.

The sequenced sample was peripheral blood, obtained from a patient treated with radiotherapy plus ipilimumab. The source of this sequence is a human donor with non-small cell lung cancer that progressed on radiotherapy plus ipilimumab. The chain recombines TRBV4-1 with TRBJ1-2; D is perhaps TRBD1 (5 bases). CDR3 protein: CASSHGGDGRHTF. Here the CDR3 DNA reads TGCGCCAGCAGCCACGGAGGGGACGGTCGCCACACCTTC.